This TCR beta chain was observed in a study of T cells in localized non-small cell lung cancer. Assay: immunoSEQ multiplex PCR; the TCRdb copy retains only in-frame clones and omits some. The table records more than 70,000 clones, 84% of them present only once. Trimming removed 5 bases at V and 3 bases at J, with 22 bases between. CDR3 size: 17 residues. Per germline, CDR1 SEHNR and CDR2 FQNEAQ (reference sequence). Study results and limitations: Because sequencing included only one region (of the tumor), heterogeneity remains possible. Higher blood T cell density tracked longer overall survival. Tumor trailed uninvolved adjacent lung in T cell clonality, which peaked there. Adjacent lung had a median 57 of the 100 largest tumor clones.

A note on this clone: Its antigen is undetermined.

The clonotype comes from a man aged 35-75 years with stage I lung adenocarcinoma. The input for sequencing was peripheral blood, taken before any cancer treatment. V and J are TRBV7-9 and TRBJ1-1; TRBD1 is a possible D gene (5 bases). CDR3 DNA sequence: TGTGCCAGCAGCCTCGAAACGTCGCGTCGGGGGGACACTGAAGCTTTCTTT. Its protein product is CASSLETSRRGDTEAFF. Looking up the rest from reference TRBV7-9 and TRBJ1-1 gives the full variable domain: DTGVSQNPRHKITKRGQNVTFRCDPISEHNRLYWYRQTLGQGPEFLTYFQNEAQLEKSRLLSDRFSAERPKGSFSTLEIQRTEQGDSAMYLCASSLETSRRGDTEAFFGQGTRLTVV.